This T cell receptor beta chain was recovered during a study of molecular identifiers for immune sequencing clone quantification (dated by TCRdb to the late 2010s). At the level of the whole study: For a replicate experiment, the RNA from either 20,000 or 100,000 naive CD8 T cells was divided into five aliquots, and four of those aliquots went on to sequencing. The study was a methods study using CD8 T cells to benchmark molecular-identifier clustering-based TCR repertoire sequencing (MIDCIRS) and TCR RNA copy counting.

The paper as a whole reports these results and caveats: When barcode sub-clustering was left out, chimeric consensus sequences inflated TCR diversity, with chimeras reaching as high as 47%. In CMV-specific effector cells, clones with more than 20 RNA copies accounted for over 97% of molecules, whereas in naive cells such clones accounted for under 1%. Even against a background of one million naive CD8 T cells, spiked-in Jurkat TCR RNA amounting to a single cell's worth was reported to be detectable. Identical TCR molecules sharing a barcode could cause highly expanded clone sizes to be underestimated. Modeling gave about 3.2 recovered TCR RNA copies per cell versus around 9.9 by digital PCR, implying roughly 30% capture efficiency. The naive libraries included spiked-in Jurkat TCR RNA (about ten copies' worth), and this RNA is not part of the donor repertoire.

Naive CD8 T cell libraries were made from around 20,000 to 1,000,000 sorted cells using 10%, 30% or 50% of purified RNA. On a BD FACSAria II, naive CD8 T cells were FACS-sorted as CD8+CD4-CCR7+CD45RA+ and collected into RLT Plus buffer. Detection sensitivity was tested by spiking Jurkat RNA equal to approximately 9 TCR copies' worth into samples containing roughly 19,000-1,000,000 naive CD8 T cells. Enrichment of CD8 T cells was done with RosetteSep CD8+ T Cell Enrichment Cocktail plus Ficoll-Paque, and ACK red cell lysis came afterward. V is cut by 0 bases and J by 2 bases, and the space between the germline ends is 2 bases. Looking up the germline V gene (reference sequence) yields CDR1 GTSNPN and CDR2 SVGIG. Inclusive of both ends, the CDR3 amounts to 12 amino acids. The only DNA kept is the CDR3, 36 bases in frame from the first base. Only a few counts were recorded for this clonotype. No cognate antigen has been identified for it. Given a much more abundant clone one base away, this may be a read error. Without the conserved terminal phenylalanine or tryptophan, this CDR3 likely stems from a read error.

The library was generated by PCR. The instrument given in TCRdb is Illumina HiSeq 4000. Preparation of bulk TCR libraries followed a previously described approach, with the TCR primers listed in Table S5. Purification of total RNA was performed with the Qiagen AllPrep DNA/RNA kit. Before analysis, reads from multiple sequencing runs of the same library were pooled. Per the source publication's procedure: Only reads with exact TCR constant sequence were kept, trimmed to 150 nt, and grouped by their 12-nt molecular barcodes. Reads inside each barcode group were sub-clustered using a 15% Levenshtein threshold, and a quality-weighted consensus sequence was constructed for each RNA molecule. Non-functional sequences were removed, as were lower-count sequences one edit away from another. Barcode sub-clusters with fewer than 20% of the maximum read count were removed, based on fitting two negative binomial distributions. TCRdb trimmed public reads at Q25 via fastp, called clones via MiXCR and kept in-frame beta chains. Rows are unified per CDR3 protein, each entry keeping the most common DNA and genes. TCRdb's processing, not the authors', yielded these V and J calls. The sample data list approximately 63,000 distinct CDR3 sequences, and under 20% of these were observed just once. 1.4% of the sample belongs to the ten largest clones.

This receptor was identified in a human donor in good health. Some libraries in this study had Jurkat cell RNA spiked in. The chain uses TRBV30 and TRBJ1-3, with the identity of the D gene unclear. The sequencing input was naive CD8+ T cells from blood, with Jurkat cell RNA spiked in. The sample's cell subset or site label, decoded: FACS-sorted CD8+CD4-CCR7+CD45RA+ naive T cells. The bases are TGTGCCTGGAGTGTGACTGGAAACACCATATATCTT. This encodes CAWSVTGNTIYL.